Reported below is one TCR beta chain. The table lists this clonotype with many counts. The antigen it binds to is not known. Base qualities are not recorded, but no much larger clone differs from it by a single base. The TCR beta CDR3 regions were amplified from the RNA transcripts. The TCR CDR3 was subjected to a first round of RT-PCR using the HTBI primer set and the Qiagen OneStep RT-PCR kit. A second multiplex PCR round built the libraries, followed by size selection and purification. Libraries were sequenced paired-end with 100 bp reads on an Illumina HiSeq2000. In the original analysis: SOAPnuke was used to process the raw data, with reads discarded if the reads contained adapters or uncalled bases, had a mean Phred below 15, or lacked an exact constant-primer or identifier match. COPE v1.2.5 was used to merge the high-quality paired reads, and each unique nucleotide sequence was defined as a clonotype. MiTCR v1.1 was used to align the clonotypes against IMGT TRBV, TRBD and TRBJ reference segments. Analysis was restricted to V-J combinations with a frequency above 0.0001, which covered 98% to 99.2% of repertoires. A TCS score was defined as the ratio between F50 (clonal expansion) and ExV (chaos), using BLOSUM62-based TCRdist between CDR3 peptides within each V-J. Welch's t-statistics and random forest reduced 514 V-J features to 10 to 15, which were used in a naive Bayes classifier (R e1071). Using fastp at Q25 and MiXCR, TCRdb reprocessed the public reads and kept productive beta chains. All rows with the same CDR3 protein become a single entry with the most common DNA and genes. The V and J calls here are based on TCRdb, not the publication. Across this sample there are hundreds of thousands of distinct CDR3 sequences, with about a fifth seen only once. The ten largest clones add up to about 4% of the sample.

The CDR3 runs 14 residues from the cysteine to the phenylalanine. The read is trimmed to its CDR3 DNA, 42 bases read in frame from base 1. The trim is 0 bases for V and 5 bases for J, with a gap of 8 bases between the germline ends. These data belong to a study of T cells in Graves' hyperthyroidism and ophthalmopathy (dated by TCRdb to the late 2010s). About the full investigation: Peripheral blood samples were taken at initial diagnosis, before any treatment was given. TCR V-J signatures able to tell the groups apart were searched for in a discovery cohort of around 95 patients, of whom over 40 had Graves' ophthalmopathy and 57 had stable Graves' hyperthyroidism. In addition, the study compared T-cell repertoires in thyroid tissue and in blood from six Graves' hyperthyroidism patients. The 100 discovery patients were randomly split 7:3 into training and test sets. Following sampling, methimazole starting at 30 mg daily was given to hyperthyroidism patients, and high-dose intravenous methylprednisolone was given to ophthalmopathy patients. According to the paper, TCR Vbeta CDR3 sequencing was carried out on over 130 peripheral blood samples, which came from fewer than 50 ophthalmopathy, about 75 hyperthyroidism and approximately 17 progressor patients. Whether ophthalmopathy could be predicted prospectively was tested in an independent validation cohort made up of approximately 19 hyperthyroidism patients plus 17 patients who later progressed to ophthalmopathy. Results the study describes overall, beyond this receptor: A 13 V-J signature model separated ophthalmopathy from stable hyperthyroidism, with about 90% sensitivity and roughly 81% specificity in cross-validation and 80%/75% in testing. Blood samples also contained most of the expanded thyroid clonotypes (frequency above 0.001), which suggests that blood repertoires may reflect thyroid immune responses. No statistical method was used to set the sample size in advance, and investigators knew the group allocation. During validation, the model predicted progression to ophthalmopathy a median of about 5.9 months ahead of onset, with approximately 71% sensitivity and around 72% specificity.

A patient counted as having stable Graves' hyperthyroidism if no progression to ophthalmopathy occurred over 18 months of follow-up. Hyperthyroidism patients were aged 18 to 65 years and newly diagnosed, with disease duration of less than 2 months. The study excluded patients with uncontrolled infections, other autoimmune diseases, pregnancy or lactation. Diagnoses were established on the basis of clinical symptoms, serum thyroxine and TRAb, thyroid ultrasound, and orbital computed tomography. PBMCs were isolated from 7.5 to 10 ml of fresh peripheral blood by Ficoll-Paque density gradient centrifugation. Trizol reagent was used to extract total RNA, and RNA quality was then checked on an Agilent 2100 Bioanalyzer.

Sample: blood. Rearrangement joined TRBV12-3 or TRBV12-4 to TRBJ1-5, with the D gene call left open. The receptor was derived from a woman aged 18-29 years with Graves' hyperthyroidism. The CDR3 protein sequence reads: CASSLARGDQPQHF. The nucleotides are TGTGCCAGCAGTTTAGCGCGGGGTGATCAGCCCCAGCATTTT.